The 14 T cell receptor beta chains reported below all come from one sample, sequenced in a study of blood T cell repertoires in COVID-19. Generated by immunoSEQ multiplex PCR, the TCRdb table keeps only in-frame clones and is missing some. The data contain about 350,000 clones, about nine tenths of them singletons. What was sequenced was peripheral blood. These receptors were collected from a woman aged 70-85 years with COVID-19, enrolled during active disease.

This clone has only a few counts. The sample has other DNA sequences that encode this CDR3 too. The chain recombines TRBV18 with TRBJ1-3, with a weak D call TRBD1 (5 bases). V was shortened by 4 bases and J by 2 bases, with 12 bases between the two germline ends. CDR1 and CDR2 from the germline V gene are KGHSH and LQKENI. The CDR3 runs 15 residues. CDR3 in amino acids: CASSLTGTAGNTIYF. Here the CDR3 DNA reads TGTGCCAGCTCACTCACCGGGACTGCTGGAAACACCATATATTTT.

This clone was detected only once. The V call is TRBV6-4, the J call TRBJ1-2; D unclear. The length of the CDR3 is 12 residues. V was clipped by 0 bases and J by 8 bases, with 7 bases between them. Germline CDR1 is MRHNA and CDR2 is SNTAGT. As DNA, the CDR3 is TGTGCCAGCAGTGACTCGTGGCGGGGCTACACCTTC. It is translated as CASSDSWRGYTF.

This chain joins TRBV30 and TRBJ2-3, with 8 positions matching TRBD2. Unmatched junction bases numbered 12, after V lost 3 bases and J lost 4 bases. This CDR3 region has 16 residues. Germline V gene lookup returns CDR1 GTSNPN and CDR2 SVGIG (reference sequence). CDR3 region: CAWSGGADFGADTQYF. The CDR3 nucleotides read TGTGCCTGGAGCGGGGGGGCCGATTTTGGCGCAGATACGCAGTATTTT.

The rearrangement uses TRBV6-5 and TRBJ2-7; D might be TRBD1 (5 bases). The CDR3 consists of 15 residues. The germline V gene has CDR1 MNHEY and CDR2 SVGAGI. V gave up 8 bases and J gave up 1 base, with 18 bases separating them. The CDR3 nucleotides read TGTGCCAGCGCGTTTGGGGCAGGCCGATCCTACGAGCAGTACTTC. This sequence encodes CASAFGAGRSYEQYF.

Notes on this clone: This sample includes further DNA sequences coding for the same CDR3. The chain combines TRBV7-2 with TRBJ1-5; D not resolved. V shed 3 bases and J shed 1 base, with 10 bases lying between them. This CDR3 is built from 15 residues. Germline CDR1 and CDR2: SGHTA and FQGNSA. The DNA for the CDR3 is TGTGCCAGCAGCTTCGACCTAGGAAGCAATCAGCCCCAGCATTTT. Residues: CASSFDLGSNQPQHF.

The J gene is TRBJ1-2, the V gene TRBV2; D possibly corresponds to TRBD1 (5 bases). The CDR3 loop spans 12 amino acids. From germline, CDR1 is SNHLY and CDR2 FYNNEI. The V gene lost 7 bases and the J gene lost 2 bases, with 8 bases spanning the gap. This CDR3 is CASKGVNYGYTF. CDR3 coding DNA: TGTGCCAGCAAAGGGGTAAACTATGGCTACACCTTC. Drawing the rest from reference TRBV2 and TRBJ1-2, the complete variable domain is EPEVTQTPSHQVTQMGQEVILRCVPISNHLYFYWYRQILGQKVEFLVSFYNNEISEKSEIFDDQFSVERPDGSNFTLKIRSTKLEDSAMYFCASKGVNYGYTFGSGTRLTVV.

V gene TRBV5-1 combines with J gene TRBJ1-6, with D possibly matching TRBD1 (5 bases). CDR3 length: 16 residues. In germline, CDR1 is SGHRS, CDR2 YFSETQ. V was pared by 0 bases and J by 5 bases, with 12 bases between. CDR3 DNA sequence: TGCGCCAGCAGCTTGGAAGGGGCGGTCGATAATTCACCCCTCCACTTT. It translates to CASSLEGAVDNSPLHF. Combining the CDR3 with reference TRBV5-1 and TRBJ1-6 gives the whole variable domain KAGVTQTPRYLIKTRGQQVTLSCSPISGHRSVSWYQQTPGQGLQFLFEYFSETQRNKGNFPGRFSGRQFSNSRSEMNVSTLELGDSALYLCASSLEGAVDNSPLHFGNGTRLTVT.

V is TRBV6-6 and J is TRBJ1-3, with no clear D. Per the germline V gene, CDR1 is MNHNY and CDR2 is SVGAGI (reference sequence). Deletions cut 0 bases from V and 8 bases from J, with 5 bases between. There are 12 residues in the CDR3. This CDR3 reads CASSYSDYTIYF. The CDR3 DNA reads as TGTGCCAGCAGTTACTCCGACTACACCATATATTTT.

The chain recombines TRBV13 with TRBJ1-2; 7 bases line up with TRBD1. V shed 5 bases, J shed 3 bases, and the junction held 6 bases outside the gene matches. The CDR3 is 14 amino acids. Per germline, CDR1 PRHDT and CDR2 FYEKMQ (reference sequence). CDR3 nucleotides: TGTGCCAGCAGCCCCCGGGACAGAGACTATGGCTACACCTTC. It translates to CASSPRDRDYGYTF.

The chain combines TRBV6-6 with TRBJ2-3; 9 bases are shared with TRBD1. V was clipped by 5 bases and J by 2 bases; unmatched bases: 17. The CDR3 runs 19 residues. Germline CDR1 reads MNHNY; CDR2 reads SVGAGI (reference sequence). The DNA for the CDR3 is TGTGCCAGCAGTCCCACCGGACAGGGGATCCCATCCGTCACAGATACGCAGTATTTT. Translation gives CASSPTGQGIPSVTDTQYF.

This chain connects TRBV5-1 to TRBJ1-4; 7 positions match TRBD1. The trim removed 4 bases at V and 8 bases at J, leaving 11 bases unmatched. CDR3 length: 15 amino acids. Germline CDR1 reads SGHRS; CDR2 reads YFSETQ. CDR3 protein: CASSTRQGRDEKLFF. The CDR3 bases are TGCGCCAGCAGCACCCGACAGGGTAGGGACGAAAAACTGTTTTTT.

The J gene is TRBJ2-5, the V gene TRBV7-9; TRBD2 aligns across 11 bases. Per the germline V gene, CDR1 is SEHNR and CDR2 is FQNEAQ (reference sequence). This CDR3 spans 16 amino acids. Germline trimming cut 4 bases from V and 2 bases from J; bases unmatched to any gene: 6. CDR3 sequence: CASSYPSGGTQETQYF. The CDR3 region has the DNA TGTGCCAGCAGCTACCCTAGCGGGGGGACGCAAGAGACCCAGTACTTC.

The rearrangement joins TRBV30 to TRBJ2-3; 8 bases align to TRBD2. The V segment lost 3 bases and the J segment 3 bases; nucleotides outside the gene matches: 5. Germline V lookup: CDR1 GTSNPN, CDR2 SVGIG (reference sequence). This CDR3 has 14 amino acids. This chain's CDR3 is CAWRPAGETDTQYF. The CDR3 DNA sequence: TGTGCCTGGAGACCAGCGGGGGAGACAGATACGCAGTATTTT.

V is TRBV7-8 and J is TRBJ1-1; D is possibly TRBD1 (5 bases). V was trimmed by 2 bases and J by 2 bases, leaving 12 bases between them. The CDR3 has 15 amino acids. Germline V gives CDR1 SGHVS, CDR2 FQNEAQ. The CDR3 DNA is TGTGCCAGCAGCTTATGGGGCAGATTTAACACTGAAGCTTTCTTT. Its protein is CASSLWGRFNTEAFF. Full variable domain (rest looked up from reference TRBV7-8 and TRBJ1-1): GAGVSQSPRYKVAKRGQDVALRCDPISGHVSLFWYQQALGQGPEFLTYFQNEAQLDKSGLPSDRFFAERPEGSVSTLKIQRTQQEDSAVYLCASSLWGRFNTEAFFGQGTRLTVV.